The 11 T cell receptor beta chains listed next were all sequenced from one sample in a study of PD-1 blockade in classical Hodgkin lymphoma. Relapse was seen in all patients after autologous stem cell transplantation, and brentuximab vedotin exposure was variable. Researchers report purifying CD4+ T cells from thawed PBMCs by magnetic negative selection. Data came from immunoSEQ multiplex PCR; TCRdb stores just in-frame clones and leaves some out. The sample includes approximately 17,000 clones, around 81% of them seen just once. This material consisted of CD4+ T cells from blood, taken at baseline. The receptors here all came from a human donor with classical Hodgkin lymphoma.

This clone has a single count. The chain has TRBV29-1 and TRBJ2-1; D is unresolved. Looked up from germline, CDR1 is SQVTM and CDR2 is ANQGSEA. This CDR3 contains 12 residues. The V gene lost 3 bases and the J gene lost 8 bases, with 11 bases spanning the gap. CDR3 amino acids: CSVDSRTDEQFF. CDR3 bases: TGCAGCGTTGACAGTAGAACTGATGAGCAGTTCTTC.

Comments on this clone: One end of the junction is discordant with germline, which a read error may explain. The CDR3 DNA follows: TGTGCCAGCAGTCAGGGACAGGGGAGCTCCCACGAGCAGTACTTC. Translated, it gives CASSQGQGSSHEQYF. This chain links TRBV27 with TRBJ2-7, with TRBD1 identical over 10 bases. The CDR3 loop spans 15 amino acids. Germline lookup yields CDR1 MNHEY and CDR2 SMNVEV (reference sequence).

V and J are TRBV7-6 and TRBJ1-2, with D perhaps TRBD1 (5 bases). Germline CDR1 SGHVS, CDR2 FNYEAQ. This CDR3 spans 16 amino acids. V was cut by 0 bases and J by 2 bases, with 13 bases left in between. CDR3 bases: TGTGCCAGCAGCTTAGCCGCAGGGAACTCCAACTATGGCTACACCTTC. It is translated as CASSLAAGNSNYGYTF.

This chain joins TRBV2 and TRBJ2-5; perhaps TRBD2 as D (7 bases). V was trimmed by 8 bases and J by 7 bases, leaving 20 bases between them. This CDR3 contains 14 residues. The germline V gene has CDR1 SNHLY and CDR2 FYNNEI. The CDR3 DNA is TGTGCCAGCGGGAGGGGACATGGCCATGGGACCCAGTACTTC. This sequence encodes CASGRGHGHGTQYF.

The chain links TRBV7-2 to TRBJ2-1; 8 bases map to TRBD1. The length of the CDR3 is 17 residues. The J segment lost 3 bases and the V segment lost 4 bases, leaving 11 bases of the junction unmatched. Per germline, CDR1 SGHTA and CDR2 FQGNSA. The CDR3 DNA reads TGTGCCAGCAGCTCCGGGACAGGCTTGGGGAACTACAATGAGCAGTTCTTC. Its translation: CASSSGTGLGNYNEQFF.

The rearrangement joins TRBV2 to TRBJ2-3; 7 bases are shared with TRBD2. This CDR3 is 19 amino acids long. V lost 10 bases and J lost 3; bases outside the gene matches: 25. In germline, CDR1 is SNHLY, CDR2 FYNNEI. CDR3 sequence: CATPSDRIKTSHLTDTQYF. Written as DNA, the CDR3 is TGTGCCACCCCCTCGGATAGGATTAAGACTAGCCATTTGACAGATACGCAGTATTTT.

The chain has TRBV4-3 and TRBJ2-2; D gene ambiguous. V lost 4 bases and J 2 bases, leaving 8 bases between the germline ends. The germline CDR1 and CDR2 sequences are LGHNA and YSLEER. The CDR3 extends over 14 amino acids. CDR3 sequence: CASSRQSNTGELFF. The DNA of the CDR3 is TGCGCCAGCAGCCGGCAATCCAACACCGGGGAGCTGTTTTTT.

Turning to this clone: The germline gene is not matched at one end of the junction; a read error may be the cause. CDR3 in DNA: TGTGCCAGCTCCCCACCGGGACTGCAAGAGACCCAGTACTTC. Translating gives CASSPPGLQETQYF. The chain has TRBV18 and TRBJ2-5, with a weak D call TRBD2 (6 bases). This CDR3 has 14 amino acids. Germline CDR1 and CDR2: KGHSH and LQKENI.

The rearrangement links TRBV6-6 to TRBJ2-7; D is ambiguous. Trimming left V 4 bases short and J 3 bases short, with 13 bases between. The CDR3 spans 14 residues. CDR1 is MNHNY, CDR2 SVGAGI, per germline (reference sequence). This CDR3 is CASSWSAGYYEQYF. In DNA, the CDR3 is TGTGCCAGCAGTTGGTCAGCTGGCTACTACGAGCAGTACTTC.

This clone has just a few counts. Sequence at one end of the junction differs from germline and may be a read error. This sequence joins TRBV4-2 and TRBJ2-1; D not resolved. CDR3 length: 13 amino acids. Germline CDR1 and CDR2: LGHNA and YNFKEQ. CDR3: CASSQSSRNEQFF. The DNA of the CDR3 is TGTGCCAGCAGCCAATCCTCGAGGAATGAACAGTTCTTC.

The chain uses TRBV7-8 and TRBJ2-3; D is perhaps TRBD1 (5 bases). V dropped 6 bases and J dropped 5 bases, with 15 bases sitting between them. CDR3 length equals 14 residues. Germline CDR1 is SGHVS and CDR2 is FQNEAQ. CDR3 coding DNA: TGTGCCAGCAGTCCAGCCCAGGGAAGAGATACGCAGTATTTT. Protein sequence: CASSPAQGRDTQYF.